A selection of T cell receptor beta chains follows, all from one sample in a study of OX40 agonist ivuxolimab in advanced cancers. The data were produced by immunoSEQ multiplex PCR, yet TCRdb's version contains in-frame clones alone and is incomplete. Among about 27,000 clones, around nine tenths were seen once, and the ten largest hold about 22%. Sequenced here: CD4+ or CD8+ T cells sorted from blood, sampled in a trial of the OX40 agonist ivuxolimab. Every receptor here comes from an adult with an advanced solid tumor such as melanoma, head and neck, liver or kidney cancer. Both conserved end residues are trimmed from each CDR3.

cdr3_aa: ASSRHSSSYNEQF
v_call: TRBV19
j_call: TRBJ2-1

cdr3_aa: ASSLGDGGQPQH
v_call: TRBV7-6
j_call: TRBJ1-5

cdr3_aa: ASSLAFGQPNTEAF
v_call: TRBV7-6
j_call: TRBJ1-1

cdr3_aa: ASSYRTANTEAF
v_call: TRBV27
j_call: TRBJ1-1

cdr3_aa: ASSLEQRSYEQY
v_call: TRBV5-4
j_call: TRBJ2-7

cdr3_aa: ASSTEGETQY
v_call: TRBV11-3
j_call: TRBJ2-5

cdr3_aa: ATSPGRANTEAF
v_call: TRBV15
j_call: TRBJ1-1

cdr3_aa: AVRTSVGNQPQH
v_call: TRBV28
j_call: TRBJ1-5

cdr3_aa: ASSRTSGSIDEQF
v_call: TRBV27
j_call: TRBJ2-1

cdr3_aa: SVPAFDGYT
v_call: TRBV29-1
j_call: TRBJ1-2

cdr3_aa: ASSPTTAGQPQH
v_call: TRBV4-3
j_call: TRBJ1-5

cdr3_aa: ASSGGTYTGELF
v_call: TRBV11-2
j_call: TRBJ2-2

cdr3_aa: ASSEVIPSPNEQF
v_call: TRBV6-1
j_call: TRBJ2-1

cdr3_aa: ASPVGETLGYT
v_call: TRBV21-1
j_call: TRBJ1-2

cdr3_aa: ASSLYAPSSTDTQY
v_call: TRBV5-5
j_call: TRBJ2-3

cdr3_aa: ASSQDPGYYGYT
v_call: TRBV4-2
j_call: TRBJ1-2

cdr3_aa: ASSLETGTGYNEQF
v_call: TRBV28
j_call: TRBJ2-1

cdr3_aa: ASSLAGVPGQGAPSLNEQF
v_call: TRBV21-1
j_call: TRBJ2-1

cdr3_aa: AISEPRLAGAPGETQY
v_call: TRBV10-3
j_call: TRBJ2-5

cdr3_aa: ASSLGGLPYEQY
v_call: TRBV5-5
j_call: TRBJ2-7

cdr3_aa: ASSSDTYEQY
v_call: TRBV7-9
j_call: TRBJ2-7

cdr3_aa: ASSLTSGTPYNEQF
v_call: TRBV19
j_call: TRBJ2-1

cdr3_aa: ASSYAQGRGTGELF
v_call: TRBV6-5
j_call: TRBJ2-2

cdr3_aa: ASSLMASADTQY
v_call: TRBV27
j_call: TRBJ2-3

cdr3_aa: ASSQGTLQGNTEAF
v_call: TRBV4-3
j_call: TRBJ1-1

cdr3_aa: ASRDIQGFLTEAF
v_call: TRBV19
j_call: TRBJ1-1

cdr3_aa: ASSFGLVLITDTQY
v_call: TRBV7-8
j_call: TRBJ2-3

cdr3_aa: ASSFRTFPYETQY
v_call: TRBV13
j_call: TRBJ2-5

cdr3_aa: ASSFQGTSGGLDTQY
v_call: TRBV27
j_call: TRBJ2-3

cdr3_aa: ARVSDIYGYT
v_call: TRBV19
j_call: TRBJ1-2

cdr3_aa: ASSLTSGDLYYNEQF
v_call: TRBV19
j_call: TRBJ2-1

cdr3_aa: ASSTSGTTEQETQY
v_call: TRBV27
j_call: TRBJ2-5

cdr3_aa: ASSARLAGRETQY
v_call: TRBV7-9
j_call: TRBJ2-5

cdr3_aa: ASSIAGHLFSYEQY
v_call: TRBV19
j_call: TRBJ2-7

cdr3_aa: ASSSVGNTIY
v_call: TRBV28
j_call: TRBJ1-3

cdr3_aa: ASLGVIGEKLF
v_call: TRBV30
j_call: TRBJ1-4

cdr3_aa: AWSVDRNTEAF
v_call: TRBV30
j_call: TRBJ1-1

cdr3_aa: ASSVSGDTQY
v_call: TRBV9
j_call: TRBJ2-3

cdr3_aa: ASSPRIAGGIRYNEQF
v_call: TRBV7-9
j_call: TRBJ2-1